Listed below are T cell receptor beta chains from one sample, sequenced in a study of CD8 T cells in ankylosing spondylitis. TCRdb reprocessed the 5' RACE reads with MiXCR, giving one entry per CDR3 protein. The top ten hold approximately 32% of the sample, which has about 250,000 distinct CDR3 sequences, over 15% seen once. Sequences were obtained from blood, either unsorted or a sorted T cell fraction (not recorded which). These receptors came from a male donor with ankylosing spondylitis or in good health (not recorded which). CDR3s include the opening cysteine and the closing phenylalanine or tryptophan. Fields, in order: clone size, D gene, V gene, J gene, CDR3 DNA, CDR3 protein. The D gene is left open where the match is weak. Only part of the rows carry a size: once, few, many, or a class if the clone is expanded.

clone_size: few
d_call: -
v_call: TRBV29-1
j_call: TRBJ1-1
cdr3_nt: TGCAGCGCCGAAATTTTTGGGGCGGAACAGGAGAGAGAAGGAGCTTTCTTT
cdr3_aa: CSAEIFGAEQEREGAFF

clone_size: -
d_call: -
v_call: TRBV4-2
j_call: TRBJ1-2
cdr3_nt: TGTGCCAGCAGCCAAGATTCAGGGGAGGGCTATGGCTACACCTTC
cdr3_aa: CASSQDSGEGYGYTF

clone_size: few
d_call: -
v_call: TRBV20-1
j_call: TRBJ2-7
cdr3_nt: TGCAGTGCTAGATCGGACAGCCGGGGCGAGCAGTACTTC
cdr3_aa: CSARSDSRGEQYF

clone_size: few
d_call: TRBD2
v_call: TRBV11-2
j_call: TRBJ2-5
cdr3_nt: TGTGCCAGCAGCCACCAACTAGCGGGAGTGGAGACCCAGTACTTC
cdr3_aa: CASSHQLAGVETQYF

clone_size: -
d_call: TRBD2
v_call: TRBV28
j_call: TRBJ2-7
cdr3_nt: TGTGCCAGCAGTTTAATAGGACTAGCGGGAGTACCCCTGCCCGACGACGAGCAGTACTTC
cdr3_aa: CASSLIGLAGVPLPDDEQYF

clone_size: few
d_call: -
v_call: TRBV4-1
j_call: TRBJ2-1
cdr3_nt: TGCGCCAGCAGCCAAGATGGGTCTGCGGGGTATGACGGTGAGCAGTTCTTC
cdr3_aa: CASSQDGSAGYDGEQFF

clone_size: -
d_call: TRBD2
v_call: TRBV9
j_call: TRBJ2-1
cdr3_nt: TGTGCCAGCAGCGGTCATCTGAGTAGCGGGAGTGGGTATGAGCAGTTCTTC
cdr3_aa: CASSGHLSSGSGYEQFF

clone_size: -
d_call: -
v_call: TRBV29-1
j_call: TRBJ2-7
cdr3_nt: TGCAGCGTTGAAGGGCCGGTGCTGGAGCAGTACTTC
cdr3_aa: CSVEGPVLEQYF

clone_size: few
d_call: TRBD2
v_call: TRBV7-3
j_call: TRBJ2-5
cdr3_nt: TGTGCCAGCAGCTCCGGACTAGCGGGAGTAGAGACCCAGTACTTC
cdr3_aa: CASSSGLAGVETQYF

clone_size: few
d_call: -
v_call: TRBV11-1
j_call: TRBJ1-4
cdr3_nt: TGTGCCAGCAGCTCATCCCGGGCCAGAGGCCTTCCTAATGAAAAACTGTTTTTT
cdr3_aa: CASSSSRARGLPNEKLFF

clone_size: -
d_call: -
v_call: TRBV12-3/TRBV12-4
j_call: TRBJ2-1
cdr3_nt: TGTGCCAGCAGTTTAGCGAGAGGGTTCAATGAGCAGTTCTTC
cdr3_aa: CASSLARGFNEQFF

clone_size: many
d_call: TRBD2
v_call: TRBV5-1
j_call: TRBJ2-5
cdr3_nt: TGCGCCAGCAGCTTGGTGAGCGGGAGGGAAGAGACCCAGTACTTC
cdr3_aa: CASSLVSGREETQYF

clone_size: many
d_call: -
v_call: TRBV29-1
j_call: TRBJ1-1
cdr3_nt: TGCAGCGTTGAACGGGGGTTTGGGAACACTGAAGCTTTCTTT
cdr3_aa: CSVERGFGNTEAFF

clone_size: -
d_call: -
v_call: TRBV28
j_call: TRBJ2-1
cdr3_nt: TGTGCCAGCAGTTTAGGCCCCGACAGCCTCACCTACAATGAGCAGTTCTTC
cdr3_aa: CASSLGPDSLTYNEQFF

clone_size: many
d_call: -
v_call: TRBV29-1
j_call: TRBJ2-1
cdr3_nt: TGCAGCGTTCACCCCCAGGGGAATATCTACAATGAGCAGTTCTTC
cdr3_aa: CSVHPQGNIYNEQFF

clone_size: few
d_call: TRBD1
v_call: TRBV25-1
j_call: TRBJ1-5
cdr3_nt: TGTGCCAGCAGTTTACAGGGGGCTCTGCAGCCCCAGCATTTT
cdr3_aa: CASSLQGALQPQHF

clone_size: few
d_call: -
v_call: TRBV20-1
j_call: TRBJ1-1
cdr3_nt: TGCAGTGCTGGTAATATCCGGGGTTCGAGCACTGAAGCTTTCTTT
cdr3_aa: CSAGNIRGSSTEAFF

clone_size: few
d_call: -
v_call: TRBV12-3/TRBV12-4
j_call: TRBJ1-6
cdr3_nt: TGTGCCAGCAGTTTTTCGGGGGGGAATTCACCCCTCCACTTT
cdr3_aa: CASSFSGGNSPLHF

clone_size: -
d_call: -
v_call: TRBV20-1
j_call: TRBJ2-4
cdr3_nt: TGCAGTGCTAGAGATGGTGCGCAAGCCAAAAACATTCAGTACTTC
cdr3_aa: CSARDGAQAKNIQYF

clone_size: -
d_call: -
v_call: TRBV7-6
j_call: TRBJ2-1
cdr3_nt: TGTGCCAGCAACGCCGCGATCAGCAATGAGCAGTTCTTC
cdr3_aa: CASNAAISNEQFF

clone_size: -
d_call: -
v_call: TRBV29-1
j_call: TRBJ2-1
cdr3_nt: TGCAGCGCACCGATCGGCAATGAGCAGTTCTTC
cdr3_aa: CSAPIGNEQFF

clone_size: -
d_call: TRBD2
v_call: TRBV7-6
j_call: TRBJ2-3
cdr3_nt: TGTGCCAGCAGCTCGGACGCTAGCGGGAGAATTTTTGCAGATACGCAGTATTTT
cdr3_aa: CASSSDASGRIFADTQYF

clone_size: few
d_call: -
v_call: TRBV13
j_call: TRBJ2-7
cdr3_nt: TGTGCCAGCAGCCCCGGGGGCCGAAGCTCCTACGAGCAGTACTTC
cdr3_aa: CASSPGGRSSYEQYF

clone_size: -
d_call: -
v_call: TRBV5-1
j_call: TRBJ1-1
cdr3_nt: TGCGCCAGCAGCTTGTGGGCAACTGAAGCTTTCTTT
cdr3_aa: CASSLWATEAFF

clone_size: few
d_call: TRBD1
v_call: TRBV5-1
j_call: TRBJ1-1
cdr3_nt: TGCGCCAGCAGCTTCTGGACAGGGCACACTGAAGCTTTCTTT
cdr3_aa: CASSFWTGHTEAFF

clone_size: few
d_call: -
v_call: TRBV28
j_call: TRBJ2-2
cdr3_nt: TGTGCCAGCAGTTTTGTAGACCACACCGGGGAGCTGTTTTTT
cdr3_aa: CASSFVDHTGELFF

clone_size: -
d_call: TRBD2
v_call: TRBV7-2
j_call: TRBJ2-3
cdr3_nt: TGTGCCAGCAGCTTCCCCGGGACTAGCCCAGATACGCAGTATTTT
cdr3_aa: CASSFPGTSPDTQYF

clone_size: many
d_call: -
v_call: TRBV6-4
j_call: TRBJ2-1
cdr3_nt: TGTGCCAGCAGTGACTCCCCGGATAGCTCCTACAATGAGCAGTTCTTC
cdr3_aa: CASSDSPDSSYNEQFF

clone_size: -
d_call: TRBD2
v_call: TRBV4-2
j_call: TRBJ2-7
cdr3_nt: TGTGCCAGCAGCCCCTCCTTACTAGCGGGAGTCCACGAGCAGTACTTC
cdr3_aa: CASSPSLLAGVHEQYF

clone_size: -
d_call: -
v_call: TRBV5-1
j_call: TRBJ2-2
cdr3_nt: TGCGCCAGCAGCTTTGGACCGATGAACACCGGGGAGCTGTTTTTT
cdr3_aa: CASSFGPMNTGELFF

clone_size: -
d_call: -
v_call: TRBV11-2
j_call: TRBJ1-1
cdr3_nt: TGTGCCAGCAGCTTATACCCGCATGGGGATGAGGGCCGCACTGAAGCTTTCTTT
cdr3_aa: CASSLYPHGDEGRTEAFF

clone_size: -
d_call: TRBD2
v_call: TRBV4-3
j_call: TRBJ2-1
cdr3_nt: TGCGCCAGCAGCCAAGATATAGCGGGAGGGCCAGCCAATGAGCAGTTCTTC
cdr3_aa: CASSQDIAGGPANEQFF

clone_size: -
d_call: -
v_call: TRBV5-5
j_call: TRBJ2-2
cdr3_nt: TGTGCCAGCGGCTTGGGGGTCCTCTCAAACACCGGGGAGCTGTTTTTT
cdr3_aa: CASGLGVLSNTGELFF

clone_size: -
d_call: -
v_call: TRBV5-1
j_call: TRBJ2-3
cdr3_nt: TGCGCCAGCAGCTTGGCCGATTCAGATACGCAGTATTTT
cdr3_aa: CASSLADSDTQYF

clone_size: -
d_call: -
v_call: TRBV2
j_call: TRBJ2-7
cdr3_nt: TGTGCCACCGGACCCAACGAGCAGTACTTC
cdr3_aa: CATGPNEQYF

clone_size: many
d_call: TRBD1
v_call: TRBV6-5
j_call: TRBJ1-1
cdr3_nt: TGTGCCAGCAGTCAAGGACAGGGACGGTCTTTCTTT
cdr3_aa: CASSQGQGRSFF

clone_size: -
d_call: -
v_call: TRBV9
j_call: TRBJ2-3
cdr3_nt: TGTGCCAGCAGCGTAGAGGGACGCCTAGCAGATACGCAGTATTTT
cdr3_aa: CASSVEGRLADTQYF

clone_size: once
d_call: TRBD1
v_call: TRBV18
j_call: TRBJ1-5
cdr3_nt: TGTGCCAGCTCACCATTCGACAGGGGGGTCAATCAGCCCCAGCATTTT
cdr3_aa: CASSPFDRGVNQPQHF

clone_size: few
d_call: -
v_call: TRBV19
j_call: TRBJ2-1
cdr3_nt: TGTGCCAGTAGTATGGAGGGAATTCTGCTCAATGAGCAGTTCTTC
cdr3_aa: CASSMEGILLNEQFF

clone_size: many
d_call: TRBD2
v_call: TRBV29-1
j_call: TRBJ2-1
cdr3_nt: TGCAGCGTTGAAGACCTTAGCGGGAGGGCCTACAATGAGCAGTTCTTC
cdr3_aa: CSVEDLSGRAYNEQFF

clone_size: -
d_call: -
v_call: TRBV12-3/TRBV12-4
j_call: TRBJ1-1
cdr3_nt: TGTGCCAGCAGACCGCAGGGGAACACTGAAGCTTTCTTT
cdr3_aa: CASRPQGNTEAFF

clone_size: -
d_call: TRBD1
v_call: TRBV27
j_call: TRBJ1-5
cdr3_nt: TGTGCCAGCAGTTCCTGGACAGGGGAGGATATAGATCAGCCCCAGCATTTT
cdr3_aa: CASSSWTGEDIDQPQHF

clone_size: few
d_call: TRBD1
v_call: TRBV29-1
j_call: TRBJ2-3
cdr3_nt: TGCAGCGTTGAAGGACAGGGGCCCTCAACAGATACGCAGTATTTT
cdr3_aa: CSVEGQGPSTDTQYF

clone_size: -
d_call: -
v_call: TRBV6-5
j_call: TRBJ1-5
cdr3_nt: TGTGCCAGCAGTTATAGGACAGCATATAGCAATCAGCCCCAGCATTTT
cdr3_aa: CASSYRTAYSNQPQHF

clone_size: many
d_call: TRBD1
v_call: TRBV7-7
j_call: TRBJ2-7
cdr3_nt: TGTGCTAGCAGCTTAGGTGAGGGGGCTAGCGAGCAGTACTTC
cdr3_aa: CASSLGEGASEQYF

clone_size: -
d_call: -
v_call: TRBV12-3/TRBV12-4
j_call: TRBJ2-5
cdr3_nt: TGTGCCAGCAGTCCATTGGGGCCCAGGCCGGGGCAAGAGACCCAGTACTTC
cdr3_aa: CASSPLGPRPGQETQYF

clone_size: many
d_call: -
v_call: TRBV7-9
j_call: TRBJ2-7
cdr3_nt: TGTGCCAGCACCCCCGGTGGGGAATTCTACGAGCAGTACTTC
cdr3_aa: CASTPGGEFYEQYF

clone_size: -
d_call: -
v_call: TRBV13
j_call: TRBJ2-1
cdr3_nt: TGTGCCAGCAGCGAAGAGGGAGTATCGGGCAATGAGCAGTTCTTC
cdr3_aa: CASSEEGVSGNEQFF

clone_size: -
d_call: TRBD2
v_call: TRBV4-1
j_call: TRBJ2-6
cdr3_nt: TGCGCCAGCAGCTCCTTCTGGGCTCCTAGCGGGAGAATCACTGGGGCCAACGTCCTGACTTTC
cdr3_aa: CASSSFWAPSGRITGANVLTF

clone_size: many
d_call: TRBD1
v_call: TRBV29-1
j_call: TRBJ2-1
cdr3_nt: TGCAGCGCCCGGGACAGGGAGCACAATGAGCAGTTCTTC
cdr3_aa: CSARDREHNEQFF

clone_size: -
d_call: -
v_call: TRBV7-2
j_call: TRBJ2-7
cdr3_nt: TGTGCCAGCAGTTTAACTCGCGACGCCTACGAGCAGTACTTC
cdr3_aa: CASSLTRDAYEQYF

clone_size: many
d_call: -
v_call: TRBV29-1
j_call: TRBJ1-1
cdr3_nt: TGCAGCGTTGAAGGGGACAAGTCTGAAGCTTTCTTT
cdr3_aa: CSVEGDKSEAFF

clone_size: -
d_call: -
v_call: TRBV27
j_call: TRBJ1-1
cdr3_nt: TGTGCCAGCAGGGACACGCTGAACACTGAAGCTTTCTTT
cdr3_aa: CASRDTLNTEAFF

clone_size: few
d_call: -
v_call: TRBV15
j_call: TRBJ2-3
cdr3_nt: TGTGCCACCAGCAGAGTCATAACTAGCACAGATACGCAGTATTTT
cdr3_aa: CATSRVITSTDTQYF

clone_size: few
d_call: -
v_call: TRBV12-3/TRBV12-4
j_call: TRBJ1-1
cdr3_nt: TGTGCCAGCAGTTTAGAGTCCCAGAACACTGAAGCTTTCTTT
cdr3_aa: CASSLESQNTEAFF

clone_size: -
d_call: TRBD1
v_call: TRBV27
j_call: TRBJ2-2
cdr3_nt: TGTGCCAGCAGTTTACAGGGGGCAACGAGCGGGGAGCTGTTTTTT
cdr3_aa: CASSLQGATSGELFF

clone_size: few
d_call: -
v_call: TRBV20-1
j_call: TRBJ1-2
cdr3_nt: TGCAGCATACCCAGACCCACCTATGGCTACACCTTC
cdr3_aa: CSIPRPTYGYTF

clone_size: many
d_call: -
v_call: TRBV11-1
j_call: TRBJ2-6
cdr3_nt: TGTGCCAGCAGAAAAGACCCGGGCCAAACCTCTGGGGCCAACGTCCTGACTTTC
cdr3_aa: CASRKDPGQTSGANVLTF

clone_size: few
d_call: -
v_call: TRBV20-1
j_call: TRBJ1-1
cdr3_nt: TGCAGTGCTAGAGATTGGGGCAGGGGAAACACTGAAGCTTTCTTT
cdr3_aa: CSARDWGRGNTEAFF

clone_size: few
d_call: -
v_call: TRBV9
j_call: TRBJ2-7
cdr3_nt: TGTGCCAGCAGCCCGGGGGGGACAGGGAACTACGAGCAGTACTTC
cdr3_aa: CASSPGGTGNYEQYF